The T cell receptor (beta chain) described here comes from a study of shared clonotypes between healthy human individuals. Study results and caveats: Naive subsets tended to show greater estimated richness than memory subsets.

As to this clone: The antigen is undetermined.

In the study's own analysis: Filtering differed, since immunoSEQ gave only junction sequences and no quality scores. Method: immunoSEQ multiplex PCR; TCRdb's copy keeps in-frame clones and lacks some. V, J and clone size were drawn from that table, and D and trimming were deduced from the DNA. The repertoire holds roughly 2,300,000 clones, with approximately 90% as singletons. CDR1 is MNHEY and CDR2 is SVGAGI in the germline V gene. After removal of 6 bases from V and 0 bases from J, the junction contained 4 bases not matched to a gene. This CDR3 region has 15 residues. Every donor, a Caucasian adult, lived in Nashville, Tennessee.

This chain links TRBV6-5 with TRBJ2-2; 7 nucleotides agree with TRBD1. Sequencing was performed on naive CD4+ T cells from PBMCs. The subset denotes: CD45RA+ positively selected. This TCR was sampled from a young man in good health. Some clones in this sample may be carry-over from other donors' samples. The CDR3 here is CASRTDRANTGELFF. CDR3 DNA sequence: TGTGCCAGCAGGACCGACAGGGCGAACACCGGGGAGCTGTTTTTT.